This T cell receptor (beta chain) was found in a study of CXCR3-negative and CXCR3-positive naive CD8 T cells. Naive CD8+ T cells showed a CD45RO-CCR7+CD27+CD95- phenotype. With respect to this clonotype: Its antigen is not known.

The V gene's germline CDR1 is LGHNA and CDR2 YNFKEQ. There are 15 residues in the CDR3. Study-wide points: Once cells were cryopreserved, CXCR3 expression went down partly, and most assays used fresh PBMCs. Hydrophobicity of TRB CDR3s was greater in CXCR3-positive naive cells than in CXCR3-negative naive cells.

Preparation of TRB cDNA libraries relied on 5' RACE carrying UMI labels. Using the 5' RACE reads, TCRdb records one entry per CDR3 protein without DNA. The sample table sets out roughly 63,000 distinct CDR3 sequences. J is TRBJ2-1 and V is TRBV4-2. The origin of this receptor is a human donor in good health. Some clones in this sample may be carry-over from other donors' samples. Sequenced sample: naive CXCR3+ CD8+ T cells from blood. Subset denoted: CD45RO-CCR7+CD27+CD95- naive CD8+ T cells expressing CXCR3 (TNR3+). The CDR3: CASSQDEGSYNEQFF.